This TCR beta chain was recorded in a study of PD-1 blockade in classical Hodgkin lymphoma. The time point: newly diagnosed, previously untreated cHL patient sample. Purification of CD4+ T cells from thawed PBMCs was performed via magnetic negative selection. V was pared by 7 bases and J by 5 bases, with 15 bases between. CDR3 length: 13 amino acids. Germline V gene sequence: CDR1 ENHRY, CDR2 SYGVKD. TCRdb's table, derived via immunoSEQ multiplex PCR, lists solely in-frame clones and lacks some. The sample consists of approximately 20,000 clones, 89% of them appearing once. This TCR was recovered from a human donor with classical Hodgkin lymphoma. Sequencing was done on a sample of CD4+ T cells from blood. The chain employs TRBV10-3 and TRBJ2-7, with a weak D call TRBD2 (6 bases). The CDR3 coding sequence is TGTGCCATCACCCTAACGTGGGGGGACGAGCAGTACTTC. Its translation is CAITLTWGDEQYF.